This T cell receptor (beta chain) emerged from a study of long-term antiretroviral therapy in people with HIV. Trimming at V came to 4 bases and at J to 7 bases, leaving 6 bases not matched to a gene. Germline V gives CDR1 SGHRS, CDR2 YFSETQ. This CDR3 has 13 residues. The authors ran the immunoSEQ assay, v3.0, at survey level. Method: immunoSEQ multiplex PCR; TCRdb's copy keeps in-frame clones and lacks some. The sample gives fewer than 45,000 clones, 75% to 85% of which show up once; roughly 6% is in the top ten. The specimen comprised unsorted PBMCs, sampled 3.4 years after starting antiretroviral therapy. The V and J genes are TRBV5-1 and TRBJ1-1; TRBD1 aligns across 8 bases. This clonotype was sampled from a man younger than 40 with HIV. The CDR3 spells CASSPGQGIEAFF. The CDR3 DNA reads as TGCGCCAGCAGCCCAGGACAGGGCATTGAAGCTTTCTTT.